The 26 T cell receptor beta chains in this list originate from one sample, sequenced in a study of Ad26.COV2.S vaccination and SARS-CoV-2 variants. Produced via immunoSEQ multiplex PCR; TCRdb's table is partial and in-frame only. The sample shows about 420,000 clones, roughly 90% of them seen only once. Treatment noted: some 19 received Ad26.COV2.S at low or high dose, single or two shots; several received placebo; per-sample allocation not given. Specimen acquisition occurred on day 63 following the initial vaccine or placebo injection. The sequencing here drew on peripheral blood, taken in a trial of Ad26.COV2.S vaccine versus placebo. These receptors were taken from a person between 18 and 60 years old who received the Ad26.COV2.S COVID-19 vaccine or a placebo.

The rearrangement joins TRBV6-5 to TRBJ2-2, with 8 bases identical to TRBD2. There are 15 residues in the CDR3. Trimming at V came to 4 bases and at J to 1 base, leaving 2 bases not matched to a gene. Germline values: CDR1 MNHEY, CDR2 SVGAGI. In nucleotides, the CDR3 is TGTGCCAGCAGTTTGGGACTAGTGAACACCGGGGAGCTGTTTTTT. This codes for CASSLGLVNTGELFF.

The chain is built from TRBV29-1 and TRBJ2-2; D not certain. From germline, CDR1 is SQVTM and CDR2 ANQGSEA. This CDR3 has 12 residues. V dropped 0 bases and J dropped 7 bases, with 6 bases sitting between them. CDR3 sequence reads: CSVEEIGGELFF. The CDR3 DNA sequence: TGCAGCGTTGAAGAAATTGGCGGGGAGCTGTTTTTT.

The genes are TRBV28 and TRBJ1-5; perhaps TRBD1 as D (5 bases). CDR1 is MDHEN and CDR2 is SYDVKM in the germline V gene. This CDR3 is built from 14 residues. Trimming left V 5 bases short and J 9 bases short, with 17 bases between. CDR3 sequence: CASSVPRTGGPQHF. The CDR3 nucleotides read TGTGCCAGCAGTGTCCCCAGGACGGGGGGGCCCCAGCATTTT.

V and J are TRBV9 and TRBJ1-5; 8 positions agree with TRBD1. V dropped 0 bases and J dropped 2; count of bases not matched to a gene: 10. The CDR3 contains 18 residues. Germline CDR1 is SGDLS and CDR2 is YYNGEE. The CDR3 DNA sequence: TGTGCCAGCAGCGTAGGGACAGGGTCTCGAAGAGGCAATCAGCCCCAGCATTTT. It encodes CASSVGTGSRRGNQPQHF.

This clone was picked up one time. This chain uses TRBV12-5 with TRBJ1-2; 7 bases match TRBD1. CDR1 is LGHNT and CDR2 is FRNRAP in the germline V gene. V shed 0 bases, J shed 8 bases, and the junction held 12 bases outside the gene matches. The CDR3 loop spans 16 amino acids. CDR3 residues: CASGLVPLGQKVGYTF. CDR3 DNA sequence: TGTGCTAGTGGTTTGGTACCCTTGGGACAGAAGGTCGGCTACACCTTC.

The chain joins TRBV19 to TRBJ1-2; D gene uncertain. The CDR3 totals 14 residues. V was shortened by 3 bases and J by 2 bases, with 10 bases between the two germline ends. Germline CDR1 LNHDA, CDR2 SQIVND (reference sequence). The CDR3 DNA reads as TGTGCCAGTAGTATCCAGGTAGAGAACTATGGCTACACCTTC. It encodes CASSIQVENYGYTF.

The CDR3 region is CASSANGQGGTQYF. As DNA, the CDR3 is TGTGCCAGCAGCGCCAACGGACAGGGAGGTACGCAGTATTTT. The rearrangement uses TRBV7-2 and TRBJ2-3, with 8 bases identical to TRBD1. This CDR3 is built from 14 residues. CDR1 is SGHTA and CDR2 is FQGNSA in the germline V gene. Unmatched junction bases numbered 9, after V lost 5 bases and J lost 8 bases.

The chain recombines TRBV11-2 with TRBJ2-1; D is uncertain. V lost 1 base and J lost 4, with 5 bases in between. This CDR3 is 13 amino acids long. Germline CDR1 and CDR2: SGHAT and FQNNGV. Here the CDR3 reads CASSLVQYNEQFF. The DNA of the CDR3 is TGTGCCAGCAGCTTAGTCCAGTACAATGAGCAGTTCTTC.

The chain uses TRBV7-9 and TRBJ2-5, with D unresolved. The ends were cut back, 1 base at V and 3 bases at J, with 3 bases in the middle. The CDR3 loop spans 12 amino acids. Germline CDR1 and CDR2: SEHNR and FQNEAQ (reference sequence). The CDR3 region has the DNA TGTGCCAGCAGCTTAGTGGAAGAGACCCAGTACTTC. Translation: CASSLVEETQYF.

The CDR3 coding sequence is TGTGCCAGCAGCTACCCCGTAGGGTGGAGCACTGAAGCTTTCTTT. This translates into CASSYPVGWSTEAFF. V and J are TRBV7-8 and TRBJ1-1; D ambiguous. The germline V gene encodes CDR1 SGHVS and CDR2 FQNEAQ. This CDR3 contains 15 residues. With 4 bases removed from V and 4 bases from J, the gap between germline ends came to 16 bases.

The DNA of the CDR3 is TGCGCCAGCAGCCAACCCCGGGTAGCGGGGGCACAGTTCTTC. It codes for CASSQPRVAGAQFF. V is TRBV4-1 and J is TRBJ2-1; 9 bases match TRBD2. Per germline, CDR1 MGHRA and CDR2 YSYEKL. Germline trimming cut 2 bases from V and 13 bases from J; bases unmatched to any gene: 9. CDR3 length: 14 amino acids.

The chain has TRBV6-5 and TRBJ2-1; 9 bases are a match to TRBD1. J gave up 7 bases and V 6 bases, and 4 bases lay outside the gene matches. There are 13 residues in the CDR3. Germline V gives CDR1 MNHEY, CDR2 SVGAGI. The CDR3 loop reads CASSGTGTNEQFF. The CDR3, as DNA: TGTGCCAGCAGCGGGACAGGGACAAATGAGCAGTTCTTC.

This clone was found a few times. The rearrangement uses TRBV3-1 (or the pseudogene TRBV3-2) and TRBJ1-5; D not certain. Germline assignment: CDR1 LGHDT and CDR2 YNNKEL (reference sequence). Trimming removed 4 bases at V and 1 base at J, with 8 bases between. The CDR3 runs to 14 residues. The CDR3 loop reads CASSLRFSNQPQHF. DNA of the CDR3: TGTGCCAGCAGCCTTAGATTCAGCAATCAGCCCCAGCATTTT.

The J gene is TRBJ2-3, the V gene TRBV7-9; D perhaps matches TRBD1 (5 bases). CDR1 is SEHNR and CDR2 is FQNEAQ in the germline V gene (reference sequence). This CDR3 contains 14 residues. V was cut by 4 bases and J by 6 bases, with 14 bases left in between. The CDR3 DNA reads as TGTGCCAGCAGCTCCTACACCTGGGGCGATACGCAGTATTTT. Its translation: CASSSYTWGDTQYF.

The chain employs TRBV3-1 (or the pseudogene TRBV3-2) and TRBJ2-3; possibly TRBD2 for D (6 bases). This CDR3 is built from 14 residues. Germline V lookup: CDR1 LGHDT, CDR2 YNNKEL (reference sequence). Between the trimmed V and J ends, which lost 5 bases and 2 bases, there was a span of 11 bases. CDR3 region: CASSTGTSTDTQYF. CDR3 in DNA: TGTGCCAGCAGCACCGGGACTTCCACAGATACGCAGTATTTT.

This chain connects TRBV19 to TRBJ2-5, with D perhaps being TRBD1 or TRBD2 (6 bases each). Per the germline V gene, CDR1 is LNHDA and CDR2 is SQIVND (reference sequence). Trimming pared 4 bases from V and 5 bases from J, leaving 14 bases between. The CDR3 is 14 amino acids. The CDR3 protein is CASSTPGAWETQYF. DNA for the CDR3: TGTGCCAGTAGTACGCCGGGGGCGTGGGAGACCCAGTACTTC.

The CDR3 region is CASSPGTGIEAFF. The DNA for the CDR3 is TGCGCCAGCAGCCCCGGGACAGGGATTGAAGCTTTCTTT. This chain links TRBV4-3 with TRBJ1-1, with 9 bases lining up with TRBD1. The V and J ends lost 4 bases and 7 bases, in that order; junction bases with no gene match: 4. Germline loops: CDR1 LGHNA, CDR2 YSLEER. The CDR3 runs to 13 residues.

The J gene is TRBJ1-1, the V gene TRBV6-6, with 7 bases aligning to TRBD1. The length of the CDR3 is 14 residues. V lost 2 bases and J lost 3; bases outside the gene matches: 3. The germline CDR1 and CDR2 sequences are MNHNY and SVGAGI (reference sequence). CDR3 sequence: CASSYPGGYTEAFF. In DNA, the CDR3 is TGTGCCAGCAGTTACCCAGGGGGTTACACTGAAGCTTTCTTT.

The chain's CDR3 is CASSLGNLANYGYTF. CDR3 DNA sequence: TGCGCCAGCAGCTTGGGAAATCTTGCTAACTATGGCTACACCTTC. The chain is built from TRBV5-1 and TRBJ1-2; D is undetermined. The germline CDR1 and CDR2 sequences are SGHRS and YFSETQ. This CDR3 is built from 15 residues. V lost 0 bases, J lost 0 bases, and 9 bases lay in between.

In this sample, this clone turned up once. The V and J genes are TRBV9 and TRBJ2-7; TRBD2 matches 9 bases. Germline trimming cut 4 bases from V and 3 bases from J; bases unmatched to any gene: 8. CDR1 SGDLS and CDR2 YYNGEE come from the germline V gene. The CDR3 consists of 15 residues. The CDR3 here is CASSPGGRGGYEQYF. The DNA for the CDR3 is TGTGCCAGCAGCCCAGGCGGGAGGGGAGGCTACGAGCAGTACTTC.

The rearrangement uses TRBV7-9 and TRBJ2-7, with 10 bases that match TRBD1. Looked up from germline, CDR1 is SEHNR and CDR2 is FQNEAQ (reference sequence). The length of the CDR3 is 14 residues. The junction had 7 bases not matched to a gene; V was cut back by 5 bases and J by 6 bases. The CDR3 coding sequence is TGTGCCAGCAGCGAGACAGGGGGCTCAGGCGAGCAGTACTTC. This gives the protein CASSETGGSGEQYF.

This chain connects TRBV7-3 to TRBJ2-3; 10 positions match TRBD1. Trimming took 5 bases from V and 1 from J; bases not matched to a gene: 3. Germline V lookup: CDR1 SGHTA, CDR2 FQGTGA. This CDR3 comprises 15 residues. This CDR3 reads CASSLTGGGTDTQYF. DNA for the CDR3: TGTGCCAGCAGCCTGACAGGGGGCGGCACAGATACGCAGTATTTT.

CDR3 coding DNA: TGTGCCAGCAGTTTTCGACCGGGACAGTCCTACGAGCAGTACTTC. It encodes CASSFRPGQSYEQYF. V is TRBV6-6 and J is TRBJ2-7; 7 bases fit TRBD1. The CDR3 loop spans 15 amino acids. The V gene end was trimmed by 4 bases and the J gene end by 1 base; junction bases not matched to a gene: 7. Per germline, CDR1 MNHNY and CDR2 SVGAGI (reference sequence).

The chain uses TRBV7-9 and TRBJ1-4; TRBD1 matches 9 bases. Germline lookup yields CDR1 SEHNR and CDR2 FQNEAQ (reference sequence). Losses at the gene ends were 4 bases for V and 8 bases for J; bases not matched to a gene: 8. The CDR3 is 15 residues long. CDR3 in DNA: TGTGCCAGCAGCTGGCCGGGACAGGGATTGGAAAAACTGTTTTTT. Translation gives CASSWPGQGLEKLFF.

This chain links TRBV6-6 with TRBJ1-2; 10 nucleotides align to TRBD1. Trimming took 2 bases from V and 8 from J; bases not matched to a gene: 5. Germline V gene sequence: CDR1 MNHNY, CDR2 SVGAGI (reference sequence). The CDR3 runs to 14 residues. The CDR3 is CASSYGQGVLGYTF. The CDR3 DNA reads TGTGCCAGCAGTTACGGACAGGGGGTTTTGGGCTACACCTTC.

Comment on this clone: Relative to the germline gene, one junction end is altered; a read error may explain this. The chain couples TRBV7-7 to TRBJ2-7; D remains unclear. The CDR3 consists of 13 residues. The germline gives CDR1 SSHAT, CDR2 FNYEAQ (reference sequence). CDR3 coding DNA: TGTGCTAGCAGCCCCGACGGCTTCTACGAGCAGTACTTC. Protein product: CASSPDGFYEQYF.